A single sample is the source of the 29 T cell receptor beta chains below, sequenced in a study of response to subunit inactivated influenza vaccine. TCRdb reanalysed the RT-PCR reads using MiXCR and keeps one entry per CDR3 protein. The sample records under 850,000 distinct CDR3 sequences, under 20% being singletons. Sequenced material: PBMCs from blood, taken 5 to 6 days after vaccination. These receptors came from a man between 50 and 59 years old who received an inactivated influenza vaccine.

J is TRBJ2-3 and V is TRBV5-1, with 10 bases that match TRBD2. V trimming: 4 bases; J trimming: 4 bases; junction bases outside the gene matches: 6. CDR3 length: 15 residues. From germline, CDR1 is SGHRS and CDR2 YFSETQ. In nucleotides, the CDR3 is TGCGCCAGCAGCACCCTAGCGGGAGCTGCAGATACGCAGTATTTT. Its translation is CASSTLAGAADTQYF.

This clonotype has a handful of counts. The chain carries TRBV9 and TRBJ2-3; D is unresolved. From germline, CDR1 is SGDLS and CDR2 YYNGEE. The CDR3 runs 13 residues. The ends were cut back, 6 bases at V and 4 bases at J, with 12 bases in the middle. The CDR3 sequence is CASTIPGADTQYF. In DNA form, the CDR3 reads TGTGCCAGCACCATCCCCGGTGCAGATACGCAGTATTTT.

This clonotype was detected only a few times. This chain links TRBV5-1 with TRBJ2-5, with no clear D. Germline V gene lookup returns CDR1 SGHRS and CDR2 YFSETQ. Trimming took off 2 bases at V and 5 bases at J, with 10 bases between the two ends. This CDR3 is 13 amino acids long. DNA for the CDR3: TGCGCCAGCAGCTTATCGTATGGGGAGACCCAGTACTTC. Protein product: CASSLSYGETQYF. Looking up the rest from reference TRBV5-1 and TRBJ2-5 gives the full variable domain: KAGVTQTPRYLIKTRGQQVTLSCSPISGHRSVSWYQQTPGQGLQFLFEYFSETQRNKGNFPGRFSGRQFSNSRSEMNVSTLELGDSALYLCASSLSYGETQYFGPGTRLLVL.

The V gene is TRBV6-1, the J gene TRBJ2-5; 10 bases are a match to TRBD2. This CDR3 has 17 residues. Losses at the gene ends were 7 bases for V and 5 bases for J; bases not matched to a gene: 16. Germline CDR1 and CDR2: MNHNS and SASEGT. CDR3 protein: CASTLWGSGGFLETQYF. The CDR3 nucleotides read TGTGCCAGCACCCTATGGGGTAGCGGGGGGTTTCTCGAGACCCAGTACTTC.

This clonotype was recorded once. V and J are TRBV7-2 and TRBJ2-5, with 9 bases matching TRBD2. Per the germline V gene, CDR1 is SGHTA and CDR2 is FQGNSA. CDR3 length: 14 residues. Trimming removed 8 bases from V and 5 bases from J; junction bases left unmatched: 9. The CDR3: CASGQSGRRETQYF. The CDR3 DNA follows: TGTGCCAGCGGACAAAGCGGGAGGAGGGAGACCCAGTACTTC. Filled out from reference TRBV7-2 and TRBJ2-5, the complete variable domain reads GAGVSQSPSNKVTEKGKDVELRCDPISGHTALYWYRQSLGQGLEFLIYFQGNSAPDKSGLPSDRFSAERTGGSVSTLTIQRTQQEDSAVYLCASGQSGRRETQYFGPGTRLLVL.

V usage is TRBV12-3 or TRBV12-4 and J usage is TRBJ2-2, with TRBD2 identical over 7 bases. The CDR3 has 15 residues. The J segment lost 6 bases and the V segment lost 7 bases, leaving 11 bases of the junction unmatched. As DNA, the CDR3 is TGTGCCAGCACCTATTACACGGCGGGGGCCGGGGAGCTGTTTTTT. It encodes CASTYYTAGAGELFF.

This clonotype has only a few counts. V is TRBV27 and J is TRBJ2-3; 13 bases agree with TRBD2. This CDR3 region has 14 residues. Per germline, CDR1 MNHEY and CDR2 SMNVEV (reference sequence). The J segment lost 5 bases and the V segment lost 6 bases, leaving 2 bases of the junction unmatched. In DNA form, the CDR3 reads TGTGCCAGCAGACGACTAGCGGGGGGAGATACGCAGTATTTT. Translating it yields CASRRLAGGDTQYF.

The chain couples TRBV20-1 to TRBJ2-7; TRBD2 might be the D (5 bases). CDR1 is DFQATT and CDR2 is SNEGSKA in the germline V gene (reference sequence). CDR3 length equals 14 residues. V was clipped by 3 bases and J by 4 bases, with 16 bases between them. This CDR3 is CSASPGNGGYEQYF. DNA of the CDR3: TGCAGTGCTAGCCCGGGGAATGGCGGGTACGAGCAGTACTTC.

The V gene is TRBV4-3, the J gene TRBJ2-7, with D tentatively TRBD2 (7 bases). The V gene lost 1 base and the J gene lost 3 bases, with 10 bases spanning the gap. The CDR3 consists of 14 residues. The germline V gene has CDR1 LGHNA and CDR2 YSLEER. CDR3 region: CASSQGRGGYEQYF. The CDR3 nucleotides are TGCGCCAGCAGCCAAGGAAGGGGGGGCTACGAGCAGTACTTC.

This clonotype has at least ten counts. The rearrangement links TRBV18 to TRBJ2-6; D is unresolved. Trimming pared 6 bases from V and 1 base from J, leaving 7 bases between. The CDR3 has 14 residues. Germline V gene lookup returns CDR1 KGHSH and CDR2 LQKENI. The CDR3 spells CASSPGSGANVLTF. Written as DNA, the CDR3 is TGTGCCAGCTCCCCAGGTTCTGGGGCCAACGTCCTGACTTTC.

This clonotype has only a few counts. This chain joins TRBV20-1 and TRBJ2-5; D not certain. This CDR3 has 15 amino acids. Trimming took 0 bases from V and 4 from J, leaving 15 bases between them. CDR1 and CDR2 from the germline V gene are DFQATT and SNEGSKA (reference sequence). DNA for the CDR3: TGCAGTGCTAGAGACAGAGTATCTTGGGGAGAGACCCAGTACTTC. Amino acid sequence: CSARDRVSWGETQYF.

J is TRBJ2-1 and V is TRBV10-2; 11 positions match TRBD2. The V gene end was trimmed by 0 bases and the J gene end by 7 bases; junction bases not matched to a gene: 8. The germline gives CDR1 WSHSY, CDR2 SAAADI. The CDR3 length is 17 residues. CDR3 DNA: TGCGCCAGCAGTGAGTCGACGGGGTTAGCGGGGGGGAATGAGCAGTTCTTC. It is translated as CASSESTGLAGGNEQFF.

This clonotype was observed a few times. V is TRBV27 and J is TRBJ1-6, with D perhaps TRBD1 (5 bases). Germline V gene sequence: CDR1 MNHEY, CDR2 SMNVEV (reference sequence). This CDR3 has 14 residues. Trimming cost V 6 bases and J 5 bases, with 11 bases left between them. Here the CDR3 DNA reads TGTGCCAGCAGGCCCCAGGGAGATAATTCACCCCTCCACTTT. Protein product: CASRPQGDNSPLHF.

This clonotype turned up a few times. This sequence joins TRBV4-3 and TRBJ2-3, with D possibly TRBD1 on 5 matching bases. Germline V gene data show CDR1 as LGHNA and CDR2 as YSLEER. The V end was cut by 0 bases, the J end by 3 bases, with 13 bases between. The CDR3 contains 16 residues. CDR3 bases: TGCGCCAGCAGCCAAGATGGGGCGGCCGGGACAGATACGCAGTATTTT. This encodes CASSQDGAAGTDTQYF.

This clonotype occurred many times. The V gene is TRBV7-2, the J gene TRBJ2-1, with 7 bases aligning to TRBD2. The CDR3 consists of 15 residues. Germline V gene lookup returns CDR1 SGHTA and CDR2 FQGNSA. Trimming took 4 bases from V and 2 from J; bases not matched to a gene: 5. The CDR3 is CASSYGGGPYNEQFF. CDR3 DNA sequence: TGTGCCAGCAGCTACGGGGGAGGGCCCTACAATGAGCAGTTCTTC.

This clonotype has only a few counts. The V and J genes are TRBV20-1 and TRBJ1-1; D is perhaps TRBD1 (6 bases). The CDR3 totals 12 residues. CDR1 is DFQATT and CDR2 is SNEGSKA in the germline V gene (reference sequence). CDR3 sequence: CRAGQQGTEAFF. CDR3 DNA: TGCAGAGCCGGACAGCAAGGAACTGAAGCTTTCTTT.

V and J are TRBV7-8 and TRBJ2-1; a weak D match, TRBD1 (5 bases). V dropped 1 base and J dropped 5 bases, with 9 bases sitting between them. Germline values: CDR1 SGHVS, CDR2 FQNEAQ. CDR3 size: 14 residues. Here the CDR3 reads CASSLDRQDNEQFF. The CDR3 DNA sequence: TGTGCCAGCAGCTTAGACAGGCAGGACAATGAGCAGTTCTTC.

The gene calls are TRBV20-1 and TRBJ2-3, with TRBD2 matching over 13 bases. Germline V gives CDR1 DFQATT, CDR2 SNEGSKA (reference sequence). CDR3 length: 17 amino acids. The J segment lost 6 bases and the V segment lost 0 bases, leaving 9 bases of the junction unmatched. The CDR3 DNA reads TGCAGTGCTAGAGATCCGGGACTAGCGGGGCTGGGGGATACGCAGTATTTT. Translation: CSARDPGLAGLGDTQYF.

The sample holds many counts of this clonotype. The chain links TRBV10-2 to TRBJ2-3; 7 nucleotides match TRBD1. This CDR3 contains 21 residues. Germline V lookup: CDR1 WSHSY, CDR2 SAAADI. The trim removed 2 bases at V and 5 bases at J, leaving 25 bases unmatched. CDR3 protein: CASSELTTGSLWGIVQDTQYF. The DNA of the CDR3 is TGCGCCAGCAGTGAGCTCACGACAGGGTCGTTATGGGGGATCGTTCAAGATACGCAGTATTTT.

This clonotype has ten or more counts. The chain has TRBV12-3 or TRBV12-4 and TRBJ2-1; TRBD2 agrees at 11 bases. This CDR3 is 13 amino acids long. The V gene end was trimmed by 11 bases and the J gene end by 6 bases; junction bases not matched to a gene: 6. CDR3 residues: CALGLAARNEQFF. The CDR3 region has the DNA TGTGCCTTGGGACTAGCGGCGCGCAATGAGCAGTTCTTC.

CDR3 sequence (DNA): TGTGCCAGCAGTTTAACCCGGCCCGGCGGTTTCCAGTACTTC. Its protein product is CASSLTRPGGFQYF. The chain recombines TRBV12-3 or TRBV12-4 with TRBJ2-5; D remains ambiguous. This CDR3 has 14 residues. The V and J ends lost 2 bases and 10 bases respectively, with 17 bases between them.

This chain links TRBV12-3 or TRBV12-4 with TRBJ2-5; 7 bases align to TRBD2. The CDR3 runs 14 residues. Trimming removed 5 bases from V and 5 bases from J; junction bases left unmatched: 8. CDR3 loop: CASSARGVEETQYF. As DNA, the CDR3 is TGTGCCAGCAGTGCCCGGGGGGTGGAGGAGACCCAGTACTTC.

There are a few counts of this clonotype. V gene TRBV28 combines with J gene TRBJ2-4; 9 bases line up with TRBD1. This CDR3 is built from 14 residues. From germline, CDR1 is MDHEN and CDR2 SYDVKM. J was trimmed by 7 bases and V by 5 bases; bases with no gene match: 6. The CDR3: CASSPPDRGNIQYF. CDR3 nucleotide sequence: TGTGCCAGCAGTCCCCCGGACAGGGGTAACATTCAGTACTTC.

The chain combines TRBV7-2 with TRBJ2-1; no reliable D call. CDR1 and CDR2 (germline): SGHTA, FQGNSA. V shed 1 base and J shed 4 bases, with 8 bases lying between them. The CDR3 runs 14 residues. CDR3 DNA: TGTGCCAGCAGCTTAGTCTTACCGTACAATGAGCAGTTCTTC. Translation: CASSLVLPYNEQFF.

This clonotype turned up a few times. The chain has TRBV4-1 and TRBJ2-5; D is undetermined. The V end was cut by 2 bases, the J end by 1 base, with 5 bases between. The CDR3 sequence is 13 residues long. The V gene's germline CDR1 is MGHRA and CDR2 YSYEKL. In DNA form, the CDR3 reads TGCGCCAGCAGCCAAATGCCCCAAGAGACCCAGTACTTC. This gives the protein CASSQMPQETQYF.

The V and J genes are TRBV20-1 and TRBJ2-1, with 9 nucleotides matching TRBD2. The CDR3 extends over 16 amino acids. V was pared by 2 bases and J by 2 bases, with 7 bases of the junction left unmatched. Germline lookup yields CDR1 DFQATT and CDR2 SNEGSKA (reference sequence). The CDR3 nucleotides read TGCAGTGCTAGAACCCGCGGGGGGGCCGCCTACAATGAGCAGTTCTTC. This translates into CSARTRGGAAYNEQFF.

This sequence joins TRBV24-1 and TRBJ2-2, with a tentative D call TRBD1 (6 bases). V lost 4 bases and J 0 bases, leaving 17 bases between the germline ends. The CDR3 runs 18 residues. Germline CDR1 is KGHDR and CDR2 is SFDVKD. The CDR3 bases are TGTGCCACCAGTGACTTGAAGCAGGGGCTCGCGAACACCGGGGAGCTGTTTTTT. Protein product: CATSDLKQGLANTGELFF.

This clonotype was observed a few times. The chain recombines TRBV5-6 with TRBJ2-3; no clear D. The CDR3 extends over 15 amino acids. Germline V gene data show CDR1 as SGHDT and CDR2 as YYEEEE. The V end lost 7 bases, the J end lost 4 bases, and 19 bases lay between the germline ends. CDR3 protein: CASRSRQSSPDTQYF. Here the CDR3 DNA reads TGTGCCAGCCGCTCCAGGCAATCAAGTCCAGATACGCAGTATTTT.

This clonotype has a handful of counts. The chain is built from TRBV20-1 and TRBJ2-3; 9 bases are shared with TRBD2. Germline assignment: CDR1 DFQATT and CDR2 SNEGSKA (reference sequence). V shed 3 bases and J 1 base; nucleotides not matched to a gene: 2. The CDR3 spans 14 residues. This CDR3 is CSARAGGGTDTQYF. The DNA of the CDR3 is TGCAGTGCTAGGGCGGGAGGGGGCACAGATACGCAGTATTTT.